This is a list of T cell receptor beta chains from one sample in a study of cytomegalovirus exposure and HLA in healthy donors. The table came from immunoSEQ multiplex PCR; TCRdb's copy has only in-frame clones and leaves some out. The table has 150,000 to 200,000 clones, about 83% seen once. Sequencing was performed on PBMCs. The source of these receptors is a woman between 18 and 30 years old in good health and CMV-seronegative. Both conserved end residues are part of each CDR3. The order of the fields is V gene, D gene, clone size, J gene, CDR3 DNA, CDR3 protein. A D gene is named only where the DNA matches it firmly. The size entry is marked missing in some rows and otherwise reads once, few, many or a size class.

v_call: TRBV7-9
d_call: -
clone_size: -
j_call: TRBJ1-1
cdr3_nt: TGTGCCAGCAGCTTCCTAGGGGGGGGAAACACTGAAGCTTTCTTT
cdr3_aa: CASSFLGGGNTEAFF

v_call: TRBV4-1
d_call: -
clone_size: -
j_call: TRBJ1-5
cdr3_nt: TGCGCCAGCAGCCAAATCGGGTATTCCGGCAATCAGCCCCAGCATTTT
cdr3_aa: CASSQIGYSGNQPQHF

v_call: TRBV4-1
d_call: TRBD1
clone_size: -
j_call: TRBJ2-2
cdr3_nt: TGCGCCAGCAGACGGACAGGGTTTACCGGGGAGCTGTTTTTT
cdr3_aa: CASRRTGFTGELFF

v_call: TRBV29-1
d_call: -
clone_size: -
j_call: TRBJ1-1
cdr3_nt: TGCAGCGTTGAGGAGGGGGGGCCGAACACTGAAGCTTTCTTT
cdr3_aa: CSVEEGGPNTEAFF

v_call: TRBV10-2
d_call: TRBD1
clone_size: -
j_call: TRBJ2-7
cdr3_nt: TGCGCCAGCCAACAGGGGTCCTACGAGCAGTACTTC
cdr3_aa: CASQQGSYEQYF

v_call: TRBV4-2
d_call: -
clone_size: -
j_call: TRBJ1-1
cdr3_nt: TGTGCCAGCAGCCAAGACCCCGGACTGAAGAACACTGAAGCTTTCTTT
cdr3_aa: CASSQDPGLKNTEAFF

v_call: TRBV6-5
d_call: -
clone_size: -
j_call: TRBJ2-7
cdr3_nt: TGTGCCAGCATCTCTCCACGTGGCGGTAGCTACGAGCAGTACTTC
cdr3_aa: CASISPRGGSYEQYF

v_call: TRBV12-5
d_call: TRBD1
clone_size: once
j_call: TRBJ2-7
cdr3_nt: TGTGCTAGTGGTTTGGGAGGGACAGGGGGCGTTGGCGAGCAGTACTTC
cdr3_aa: CASGLGGTGGVGEQYF

v_call: TRBV7-9
d_call: -
clone_size: -
j_call: TRBJ1-5
cdr3_nt: TGTGCCAGCAGCTTGTCTTACAGGGAGCAGCCCCAGCATTTT
cdr3_aa: CASSLSYREQPQHF

v_call: TRBV11-3
d_call: -
clone_size: -
j_call: TRBJ2-1
cdr3_nt: TGTGCCAGCAGCTGGCGTGGACTCCATGGGCAGTTCTTC
cdr3_aa: CASSWRGLHGQFF

v_call: TRBV10-1
d_call: -
clone_size: -
j_call: TRBJ2-1
cdr3_nt: TGCGCCAGCAGTGAAATCAGGGACAATGAGCAGTTCTTC
cdr3_aa: CASSEIRDNEQFF

v_call: TRBV9
d_call: -
clone_size: -
j_call: TRBJ1-1
cdr3_nt: TGTGCCAGCAGCCCGGGGGTGAACACTGAAGCTTTCTTT
cdr3_aa: CASSPGVNTEAFF

v_call: TRBV4-1
d_call: TRBD2
clone_size: -
j_call: TRBJ2-1
cdr3_nt: TGCGCCAGCAGCCAAGGCTCTAGCGGGTACTACAATGAGCAGTTCTTC
cdr3_aa: CASSQGSSGYYNEQFF

v_call: TRBV6-6
d_call: -
clone_size: -
j_call: TRBJ2-6
cdr3_nt: TGTGCCAGCAGTTCCTGGAGCTCTGGGGCCAACGTCCTGACTTTC
cdr3_aa: CASSSWSSGANVLTF

v_call: TRBV5-6
d_call: -
clone_size: -
j_call: TRBJ2-2
cdr3_nt: TGTGCCAGCAGCCCTACGGGCGGAGGGATCGCGAACACCGGGGAGCTGTTTTTT
cdr3_aa: CASSPTGGGIANTGELFF

v_call: TRBV19
d_call: -
clone_size: -
j_call: TRBJ1-1
cdr3_nt: TGTGCCAGTAGTATAGTGGCCGACCCCGCGGACACTGAAGCTTTCTTT
cdr3_aa: CASSIVADPADTEAFF

v_call: TRBV27
d_call: TRBD2
clone_size: -
j_call: TRBJ2-3
cdr3_nt: TGTGCCAGCAGTTTAACCCTAGCGGGAGGTGTTCTCCCAGATACGCAGTATTTT
cdr3_aa: CASSLTLAGGVLPDTQYF

v_call: TRBV2
d_call: -
clone_size: -
j_call: TRBJ1-3
cdr3_nt: TGTGCCACCACCCCACCGAGCTCTGGAAACACCATATATTTT
cdr3_aa: CATTPPSSGNTIYF

v_call: TRBV18
d_call: TRBD1
clone_size: -
j_call: TRBJ2-2
cdr3_nt: TGTGCCAGCTCACCACCGGCGGGGACAGGGAACACCGGGGAGCTGTTTTTT
cdr3_aa: CASSPPAGTGNTGELFF

v_call: TRBV9
d_call: -
clone_size: -
j_call: TRBJ1-2
cdr3_nt: TGTGCCAGCAGCGTAGATGCAGGCCCAACTGCTAACTATGGCTACACCTTC
cdr3_aa: CASSVDAGPTANYGYTF

v_call: TRBV6-1
d_call: -
clone_size: -
j_call: TRBJ2-4
cdr3_nt: TGTGCCAGCACCGAGGCAGCCAAAAACATTCAGTACTTC
cdr3_aa: CASTEAAKNIQYF

v_call: TRBV2
d_call: -
clone_size: once
j_call: TRBJ2-5
cdr3_nt: TGTGCCAGCAGTGAAGCCTTTAAAGTCTTGAGCAATGAAGAGACCCAGTACTTC
cdr3_aa: CASSEAFKVLSNEETQYF

v_call: TRBV7-9
d_call: TRBD2
clone_size: -
j_call: TRBJ2-5
cdr3_nt: TGTGCCAGCAGCTCGGAGCGGGGGGTGTACACCCAGTACTTC
cdr3_aa: CASSSERGVYTQYF

v_call: TRBV5-6
d_call: -
clone_size: -
j_call: TRBJ1-2
cdr3_nt: TGTGCCAGCAGCTTGGGCAGAAACTATGGCTACACCTTC
cdr3_aa: CASSLGRNYGYTF

v_call: TRBV5-6
d_call: TRBD1
clone_size: -
j_call: TRBJ2-7
cdr3_nt: TGTGCCAGCAGCTTGGCCGGACAGGGCGAGCAGTACTTC
cdr3_aa: CASSLAGQGEQYF

v_call: TRBV11-2
d_call: TRBD1
clone_size: -
j_call: TRBJ1-4
cdr3_nt: TGTGCCAGCAGCATGACAGGGGGTAATGAAAAACTGTTTTTT
cdr3_aa: CASSMTGGNEKLFF

v_call: TRBV18
d_call: -
clone_size: few
j_call: TRBJ2-2
cdr3_nt: TGTGCCAGCTCACCACCAGTGAGCGGGGAGCTGTTTTTT
cdr3_aa: CASSPPVSGELFF

v_call: TRBV6-4
d_call: TRBD2
clone_size: -
j_call: TRBJ2-1
cdr3_nt: TGTGCCAGCAGTGACGAGGGCGGGAGTGGCAATGAGCAGTTCTTC
cdr3_aa: CASSDEGGSGNEQFF

v_call: TRBV5-6
d_call: -
clone_size: -
j_call: TRBJ2-1
cdr3_nt: TGTGCCAGCAGGTGGGGGCTAGGGGACAATGAGCAGTTCTTC
cdr3_aa: CASRWGLGDNEQFF

v_call: TRBV5-1
d_call: TRBD2
clone_size: once
j_call: TRBJ2-1
cdr3_nt: TGCGCCAGCAGCTTACTACTAGCGCCGAGCACCTACAATGAGCAGTTCTTC
cdr3_aa: CASSLLLAPSTYNEQFF

v_call: TRBV19
d_call: TRBD2
clone_size: -
j_call: TRBJ2-5
cdr3_nt: TGTGCCAGTAGGCTGAGTCTAGCGGGAGCAGAGACCCAGTACTTC
cdr3_aa: CASRLSLAGAETQYF

v_call: TRBV18
d_call: TRBD2
clone_size: -
j_call: TRBJ2-3
cdr3_nt: TGTGCCAGCTCACCACGGTTTGCGGGAGCCACAGATACGCAGTATTTT
cdr3_aa: CASSPRFAGATDTQYF

v_call: TRBV2
d_call: -
clone_size: -
j_call: TRBJ1-5
cdr3_nt: TGTGCCAGCACCTCGGGACAAAGCAATCAGCCCCAGCATTTT
cdr3_aa: CASTSGQSNQPQHF

v_call: TRBV29-1
d_call: TRBD2
clone_size: -
j_call: TRBJ2-1
cdr3_nt: TGCAGCGTTGGGACTAGCGGGAGAAACTCCTACAATGAGCAGTTCTTC
cdr3_aa: CSVGTSGRNSYNEQFF

v_call: TRBV19
d_call: TRBD1
clone_size: -
j_call: TRBJ2-1
cdr3_nt: TGTGCCAGTAAGGGAGCGGGGACAGGGGGCTCACACTCCTACAATGAGCAGTTCTTC
cdr3_aa: CASKGAGTGGSHSYNEQFF